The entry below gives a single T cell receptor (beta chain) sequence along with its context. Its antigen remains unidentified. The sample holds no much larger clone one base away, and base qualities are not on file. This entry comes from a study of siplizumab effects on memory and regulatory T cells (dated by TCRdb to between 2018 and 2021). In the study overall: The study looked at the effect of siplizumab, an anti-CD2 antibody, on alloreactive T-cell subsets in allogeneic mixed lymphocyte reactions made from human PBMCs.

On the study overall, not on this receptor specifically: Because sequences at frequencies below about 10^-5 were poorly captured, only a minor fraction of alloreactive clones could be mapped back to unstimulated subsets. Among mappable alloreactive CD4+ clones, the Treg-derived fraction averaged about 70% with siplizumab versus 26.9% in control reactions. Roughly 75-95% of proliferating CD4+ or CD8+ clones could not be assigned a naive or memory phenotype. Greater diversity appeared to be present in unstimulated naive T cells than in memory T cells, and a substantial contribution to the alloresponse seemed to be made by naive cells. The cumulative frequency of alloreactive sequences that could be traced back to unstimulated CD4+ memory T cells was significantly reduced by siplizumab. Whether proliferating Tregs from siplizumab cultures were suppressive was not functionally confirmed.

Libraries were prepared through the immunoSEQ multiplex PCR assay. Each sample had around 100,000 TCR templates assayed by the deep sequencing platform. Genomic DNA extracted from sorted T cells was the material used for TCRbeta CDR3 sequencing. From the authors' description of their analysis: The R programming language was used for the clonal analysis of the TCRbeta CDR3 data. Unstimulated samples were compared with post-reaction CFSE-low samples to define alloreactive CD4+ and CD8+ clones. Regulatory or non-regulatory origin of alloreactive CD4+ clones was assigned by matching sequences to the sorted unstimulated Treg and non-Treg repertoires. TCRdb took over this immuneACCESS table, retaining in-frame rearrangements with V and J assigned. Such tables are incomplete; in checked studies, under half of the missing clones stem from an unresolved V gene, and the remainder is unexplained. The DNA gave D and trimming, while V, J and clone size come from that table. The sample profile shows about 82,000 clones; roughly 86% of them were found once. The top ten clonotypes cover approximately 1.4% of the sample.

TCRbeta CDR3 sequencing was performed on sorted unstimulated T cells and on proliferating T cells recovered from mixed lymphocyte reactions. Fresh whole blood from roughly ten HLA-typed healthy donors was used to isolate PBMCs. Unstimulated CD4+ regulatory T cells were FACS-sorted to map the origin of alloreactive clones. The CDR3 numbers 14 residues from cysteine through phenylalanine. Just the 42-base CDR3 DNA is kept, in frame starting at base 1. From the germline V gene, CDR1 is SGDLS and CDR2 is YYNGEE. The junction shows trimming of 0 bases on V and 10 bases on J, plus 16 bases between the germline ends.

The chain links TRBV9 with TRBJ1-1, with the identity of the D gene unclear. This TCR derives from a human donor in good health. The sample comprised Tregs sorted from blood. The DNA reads TGTGCCAGCAGCGTAGACCGGGTTAAGGGAATAGCTTTCTTT. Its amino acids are CASSVDRVKGIAFF.